The present T cell receptor beta chain was sequenced within a study of blood T cell repertoires in COVID-19. This table comes from immunoSEQ multiplex PCR, and its TCRdb copy is limited to in-frame clones, with some not included. Found here are roughly 140,000 clones, less than 90% of them singletons; the top ten hold approximately 38%. The germline gives CDR1 SGHRS, CDR2 YFSETQ. This CDR3 is built from 13 residues. The J segment lost 6 bases and the V segment lost 5 bases, leaving 7 bases of the junction unmatched. Sequencing was performed on peripheral blood. V gene TRBV5-1 combines with J gene TRBJ1-2; 7 bases fit TRBD1. The source of this sequence is a human donor in a cohort sampled during active COVID-19. CDR3 amino acids: CASRNDRVNGYTF. The DNA for the CDR3 is TGCGCCAGCAGAAACGACAGGGTAAATGGCTACACCTTC.